This is a list of T cell receptor beta chains from one sample in a study of CD8+CD57+ T cells in acquired aplastic anemia. TCRdb passed the reads through MiXCR, listing each CDR3 protein once. The sample comprises about 170,000 distinct CDR3 sequences, approximately 60% of which are singletons, and 45% to 50% rests with the top ten. The sequenced sample consisted of sorted CD4+, CD8+, or CD8+CD57+ T cells (not recorded which) from PBMCs. Every receptor here comes from a human donor in good health. CDR3s leave out the opening cysteine and the closing phenylalanine or tryptophan.

J gene | V gene | CDR3 protein
TRBJ1-1 | TRBV28 | ASGPGTVNTEAF
TRBJ2-1 | TRBV2 | ASRRGEQF
TRBJ2-7 | TRBV20-1 | SASAGTGLGQY
TRBJ1-5 | TRBV6-2/TRBV6-3 | ASSYSGAGQPQH
TRBJ1-1 | TRBV30 | AWSGETATEAF
TRBJ1-1 | TRBV24-1 | ATSDYGYTEAF
TRBJ1-2 | TRBV7-2 | ASTRRDIYGYT
TRBJ1-6 | TRBV9 | ASSADRSSPLH
TRBJ2-1 | TRBV7-6 | ASSLGYSVRGAWNEQF
TRBJ1-2 | TRBV12-3/TRBV12-4 | ASSAGSNYGYT
TRBJ2-1 | TRBV19 | ASSIGQGSYNQQF
TRBJ2-1 | TRBV19 | ASSSGLAGVNEQF
TRBJ1-1 | TRBV15 | ATSRFQGQGTEAF
TRBJ1-3 | TRBV7-2 | ASSLYSGNTIY
TRBJ2-2 | TRBV29-1 | SVDGPRTGELF
TRBJ2-3 | TRBV3-1 | ACGTGATDTQY
TRBJ2-3 | TRBV7-2 | ASSLDRGTDTQY
TRBJ1-5 | TRBV10-3 | AISGTADSNQPQH
TRBJ2-1 | TRBV5-1 | ASSWGLAGAYNEQF
TRBJ1-6 | TRBV20-1 | SAHGGVSPLH
TRBJ2-2 | TRBV7-3 | ASSRDGGNTGELF
TRBJ2-7 | TRBV10-3 | ASSSSGGTYEQY
TRBJ2-5 | TRBV9 | ASSAGQGVSETQY
TRBJ1-1 | TRBV10-3 | ATEGGLMNTEAF
TRBJ1-1 | TRBV20-1 | SARRQTSEAF
TRBJ2-7 | TRBV5-1 | ASSLVGGGPNYEQY